This TCR beta chain was documented in a study of identical twins. Trimming shortened V by 0 bases and J by 8 bases, and 19 bases separated the two germline ends. This CDR3 comprises 16 residues. CDR1 LNHNV and CDR2 YYDKDF come from the germline V gene (reference sequence). TCRdb recomputed calls from the 5' RACE reads with MiXCR, one row per CDR3 protein. This table has hundreds of thousands of distinct CDR3 sequences, around 7.4% appearing once. This sample also belongs to another study, concerning yellow fever vaccine responses in identical twins.

The chain carries TRBV15 and TRBJ1-2; D is unresolved. Sequencing input: PBMCs. This receptor was obtained from a woman in her late teens or twenties in good health. CDR3 sequence reads: CATSRDRLGELWGYTF. CDR3 DNA: TGTGCCACCAGCAGAGATCGGCTTGGGGAATTATGGGGCTACACCTTC.